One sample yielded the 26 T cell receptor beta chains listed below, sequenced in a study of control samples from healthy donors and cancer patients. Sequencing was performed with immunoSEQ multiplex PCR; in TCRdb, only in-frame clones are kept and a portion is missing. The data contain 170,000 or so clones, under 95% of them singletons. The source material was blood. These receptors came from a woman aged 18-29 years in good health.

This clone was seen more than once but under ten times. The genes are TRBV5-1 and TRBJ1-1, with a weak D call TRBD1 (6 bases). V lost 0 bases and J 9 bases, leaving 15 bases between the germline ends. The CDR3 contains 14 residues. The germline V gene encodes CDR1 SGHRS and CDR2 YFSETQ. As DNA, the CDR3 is TGCGCCAGCAGCTTGGAGGGGGGCGCGGATCAAGCTTTCTTT. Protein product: CASSLEGGADQAFF. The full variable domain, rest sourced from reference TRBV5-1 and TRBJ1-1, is KAGVTQTPRYLIKTRGQQVTLSCSPISGHRSVSWYQQTPGQGLQFLFEYFSETQRNKGNFPGRFSGRQFSNSRSEMNVSTLELGDSALYLCASSLEGGADQAFFGQGTRLTVV.

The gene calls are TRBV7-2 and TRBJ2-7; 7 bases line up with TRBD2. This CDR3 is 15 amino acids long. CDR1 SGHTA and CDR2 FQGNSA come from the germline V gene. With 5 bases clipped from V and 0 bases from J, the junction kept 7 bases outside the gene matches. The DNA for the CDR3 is TGTGCCAGCAGCCCCGGAGGGACTATCTCCTACGAGCAGTACTTC. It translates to CASSPGGTISYEQYF.

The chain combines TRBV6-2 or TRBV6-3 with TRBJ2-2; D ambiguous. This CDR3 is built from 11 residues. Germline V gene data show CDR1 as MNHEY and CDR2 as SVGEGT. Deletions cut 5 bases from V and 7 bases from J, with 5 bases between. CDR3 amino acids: CASSRLGELFF. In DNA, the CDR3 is TGTGCCAGCAGTCGGCTCGGGGAGCTGTTTTTT.

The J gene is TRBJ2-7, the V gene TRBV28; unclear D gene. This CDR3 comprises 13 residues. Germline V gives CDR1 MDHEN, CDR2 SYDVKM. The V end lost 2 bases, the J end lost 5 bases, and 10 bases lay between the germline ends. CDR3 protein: CASSLDVTDEQYF. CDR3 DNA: TGTGCCAGCAGTTTAGACGTGACGGACGAGCAGTACTTC.

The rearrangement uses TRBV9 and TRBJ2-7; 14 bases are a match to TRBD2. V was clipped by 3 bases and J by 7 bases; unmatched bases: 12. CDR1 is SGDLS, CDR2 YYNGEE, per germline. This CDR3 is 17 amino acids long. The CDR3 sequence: CASSAGLAGENSREQYF. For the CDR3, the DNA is TGTGCCAGCAGCGCGGGACTAGCGGGAGAAAATTCGCGGGAGCAGTACTTC.

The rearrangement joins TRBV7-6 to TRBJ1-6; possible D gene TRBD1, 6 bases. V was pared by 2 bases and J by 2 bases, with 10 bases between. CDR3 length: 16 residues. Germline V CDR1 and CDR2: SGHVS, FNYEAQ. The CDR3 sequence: CASSLSSGAYNSPLHF. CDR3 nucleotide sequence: TGTGCCAGCAGCTTATCGTCAGGGGCCTATAATTCACCCCTCCACTTT.

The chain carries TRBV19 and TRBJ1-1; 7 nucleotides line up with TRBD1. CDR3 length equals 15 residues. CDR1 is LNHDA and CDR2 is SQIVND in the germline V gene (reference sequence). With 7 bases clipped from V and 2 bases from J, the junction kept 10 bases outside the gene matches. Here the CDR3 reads CASIKPGTANTEAFF. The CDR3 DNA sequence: TGTGCCAGTATTAAACCCGGGACAGCAAACACTGAAGCTTTCTTT.

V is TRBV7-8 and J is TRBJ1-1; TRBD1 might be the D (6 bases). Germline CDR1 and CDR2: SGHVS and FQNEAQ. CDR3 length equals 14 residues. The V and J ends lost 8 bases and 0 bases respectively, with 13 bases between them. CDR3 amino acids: CASQQGHLNTEAFF. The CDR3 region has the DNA TGTGCCAGCCAACAGGGACATTTGAACACTGAAGCTTTCTTT.

Here the CDR3 DNA reads TGTGCCAGCTCACGACTAGCGGACCTTAGCTCCTACAATGAGCAGTTCTTC. This encodes CASSRLADLSSYNEQFF. V gene TRBV18 combines with J gene TRBJ2-1, with 9 nucleotides matching TRBD2. CDR3 length: 17 residues. Germline V gene lookup returns CDR1 KGHSH and CDR2 LQKENI. V shed 4 bases, J shed 0 bases, and the junction held 7 bases outside the gene matches.

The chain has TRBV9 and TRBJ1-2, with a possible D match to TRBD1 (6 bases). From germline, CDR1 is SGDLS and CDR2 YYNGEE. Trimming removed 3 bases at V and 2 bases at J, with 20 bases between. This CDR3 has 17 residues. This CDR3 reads CASSASLPGQSNYGYTF. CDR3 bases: TGTGCCAGCAGCGCTTCACTTCCGGGACAATCCAACTATGGCTACACCTTC.

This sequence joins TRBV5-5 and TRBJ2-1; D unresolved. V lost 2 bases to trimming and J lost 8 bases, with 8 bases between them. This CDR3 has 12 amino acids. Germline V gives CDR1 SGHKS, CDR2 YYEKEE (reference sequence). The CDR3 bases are TGTGCCAGCAGCTTTCTAGGAGATGAGCAGTTCTTC. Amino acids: CASSFLGDEQFF. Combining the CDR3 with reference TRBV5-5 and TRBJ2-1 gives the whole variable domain DAGVTQSPTHLIKTRGQQVTLRCSPISGHKSVSWYQQVLGQGPQFIFQYYEKEERGRGNFPDRFSARQFPNYSSELNVNALLLGDSALYLCASSFLGDEQFFGPGTRLTVL.

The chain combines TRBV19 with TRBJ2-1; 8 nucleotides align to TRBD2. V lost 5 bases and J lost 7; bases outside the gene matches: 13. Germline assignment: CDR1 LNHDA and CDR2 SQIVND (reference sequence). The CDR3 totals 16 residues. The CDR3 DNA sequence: TGTGCCAGTAGTCTCGGGGGGGGACACGTAGGGAATGAGCAGTTCTTC. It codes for CASSLGGGHVGNEQFF.

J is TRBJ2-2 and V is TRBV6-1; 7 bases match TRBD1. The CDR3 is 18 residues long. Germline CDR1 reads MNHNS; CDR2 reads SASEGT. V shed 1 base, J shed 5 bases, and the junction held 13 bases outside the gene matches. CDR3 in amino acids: CASSEVSPTGPWTGELFF. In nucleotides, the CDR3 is TGTGCCAGCAGTGAAGTCAGCCCGACAGGGCCGTGGACCGGGGAGCTGTTTTTT.

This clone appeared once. CDR3 coding DNA: TGTGCCAGCAGCCCTCGCGGTGAAGGGGACACCGGGGAGCTGTTTTTT. As protein: CASSPRGEGDTGELFF. The J gene is TRBJ2-2, the V gene TRBV4-2, with D perhaps TRBD1 (5 bases). Trimming cost V 4 bases and J 3 bases, with 15 bases left between them. Germline CDR1 LGHNA, CDR2 YNFKEQ. This CDR3 region has 16 residues.

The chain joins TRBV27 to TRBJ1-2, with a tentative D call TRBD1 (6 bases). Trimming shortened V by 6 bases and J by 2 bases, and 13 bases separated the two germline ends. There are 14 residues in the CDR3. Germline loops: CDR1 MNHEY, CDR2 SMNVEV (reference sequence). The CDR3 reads CASRGIQGNYGYTF. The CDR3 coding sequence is TGTGCCAGCAGAGGAATTCAGGGGAACTATGGCTACACCTTC.

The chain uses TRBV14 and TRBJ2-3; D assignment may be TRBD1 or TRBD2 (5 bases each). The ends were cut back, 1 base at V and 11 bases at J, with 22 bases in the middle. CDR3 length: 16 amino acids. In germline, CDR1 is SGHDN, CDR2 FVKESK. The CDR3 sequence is CASSQGTGTYRGEQYF. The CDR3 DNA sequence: TGTGCCAGCAGCCAAGGTACCGGGACCTACCGGGGTGAGCAGTATTTT.

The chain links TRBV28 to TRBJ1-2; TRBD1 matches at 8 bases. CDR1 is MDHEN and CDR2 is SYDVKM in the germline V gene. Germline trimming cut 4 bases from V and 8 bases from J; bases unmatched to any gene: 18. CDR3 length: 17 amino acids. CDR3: CASSYPNQGQGGEGYTF. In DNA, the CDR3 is TGTGCCAGCAGTTACCCGAACCAAGGACAGGGCGGGGAGGGCTACACCTTC.

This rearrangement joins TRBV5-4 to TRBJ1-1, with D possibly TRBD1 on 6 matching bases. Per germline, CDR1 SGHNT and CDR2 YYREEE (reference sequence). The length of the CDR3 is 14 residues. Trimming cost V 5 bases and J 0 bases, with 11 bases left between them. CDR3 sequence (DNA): TGTGCCAGCAGACAGGGCCCCATGAACACTGAAGCTTTCTTT. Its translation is CASRQGPMNTEAFF.

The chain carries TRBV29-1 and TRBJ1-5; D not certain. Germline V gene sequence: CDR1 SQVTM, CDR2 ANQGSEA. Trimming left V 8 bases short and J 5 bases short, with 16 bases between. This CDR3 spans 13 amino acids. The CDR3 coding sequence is TGCAGCTGCTACCTGGACGATCATCAGCCCCAGCATTTT. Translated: CSCYLDDHQPQHF. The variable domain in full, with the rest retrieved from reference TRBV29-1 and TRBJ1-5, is SAVISQKPSRDICQRGTSLTIQCQVDSQVTMMFWYRQQPGQSLTLIATANQGSEATYESGFVIDKFPISRPNLTFSTLTVSNMSPEDSSIYLCSCYLDDHQPQHFGDGTRLSIL.

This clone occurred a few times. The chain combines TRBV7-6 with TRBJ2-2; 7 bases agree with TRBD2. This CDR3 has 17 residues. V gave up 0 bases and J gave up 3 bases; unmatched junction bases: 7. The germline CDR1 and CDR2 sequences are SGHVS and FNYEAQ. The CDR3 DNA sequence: TGTGCCAGCAGCTTAGCGCTGTGGGAGGGCGACACCGGGGAGCTGTTTTTT. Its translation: CASSLALWEGDTGELFF.

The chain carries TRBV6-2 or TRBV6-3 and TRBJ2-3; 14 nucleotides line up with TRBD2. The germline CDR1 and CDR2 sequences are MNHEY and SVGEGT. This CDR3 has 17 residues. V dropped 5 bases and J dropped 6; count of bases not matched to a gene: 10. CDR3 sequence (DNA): TGTGCCAGCAGTAGCCGACTAGCGGGAGGGCCAGGGGATACGCAGTATTTT. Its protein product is CASSSRLAGGPGDTQYF.

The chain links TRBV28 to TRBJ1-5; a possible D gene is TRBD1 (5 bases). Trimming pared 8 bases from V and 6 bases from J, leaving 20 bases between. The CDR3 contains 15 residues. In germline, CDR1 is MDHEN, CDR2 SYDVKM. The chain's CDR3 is CASLESSGGAQPQHF. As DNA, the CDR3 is TGTGCCAGCCTGGAATCATCGGGTGGGGCTCAGCCCCAGCATTTT.

The CDR3 region has the DNA TGTGCCAGCAGCAAAATACCTTCGATCGTCCTAAACTACAATGAGCAGTTCTTC. Its protein is CASSKIPSIVLNYNEQFF. The chain has TRBV21-1 and TRBJ2-1; TRBD2 is the table's D call and was not checked against the DNA. TRBV21-1 is a pseudogene. The CDR3 is 18 amino acids.

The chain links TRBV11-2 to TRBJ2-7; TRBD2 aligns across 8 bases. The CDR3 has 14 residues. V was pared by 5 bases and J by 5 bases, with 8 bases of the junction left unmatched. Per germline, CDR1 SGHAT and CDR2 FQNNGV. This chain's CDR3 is CASSPGGLDNEQYF. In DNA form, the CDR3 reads TGTGCCAGCAGCCCGGGGGGACTAGATAACGAGCAGTACTTC.

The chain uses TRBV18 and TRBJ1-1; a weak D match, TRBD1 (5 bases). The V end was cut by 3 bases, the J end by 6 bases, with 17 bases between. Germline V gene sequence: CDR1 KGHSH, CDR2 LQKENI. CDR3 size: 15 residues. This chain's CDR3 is CASSPARETDSEAFF. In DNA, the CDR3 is TGTGCCAGCTCACCGGCCAGGGAAACGGACTCTGAAGCTTTCTTT.

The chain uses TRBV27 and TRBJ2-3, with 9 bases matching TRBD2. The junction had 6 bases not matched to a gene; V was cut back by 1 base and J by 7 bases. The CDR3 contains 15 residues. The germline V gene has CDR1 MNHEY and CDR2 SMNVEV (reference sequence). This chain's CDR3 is CASSLLAGESNTQYF. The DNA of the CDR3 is TGTGCCAGCAGTTTATTAGCGGGAGAGTCGAATACGCAGTATTTT.